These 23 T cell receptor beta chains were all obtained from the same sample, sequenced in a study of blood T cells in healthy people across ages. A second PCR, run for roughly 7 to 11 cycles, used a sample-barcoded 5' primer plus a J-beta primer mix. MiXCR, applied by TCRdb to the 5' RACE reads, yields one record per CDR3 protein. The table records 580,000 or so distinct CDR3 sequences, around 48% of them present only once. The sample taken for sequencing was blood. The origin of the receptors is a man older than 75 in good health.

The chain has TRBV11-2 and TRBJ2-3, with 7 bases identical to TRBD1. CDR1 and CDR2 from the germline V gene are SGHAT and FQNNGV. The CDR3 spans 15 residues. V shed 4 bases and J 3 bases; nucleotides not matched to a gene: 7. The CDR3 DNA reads TGTGCCAGCAGCTCGACAGGGCTAACTACAGATACGCAGTATTTT. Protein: CASSSTGLTTDTQYF.

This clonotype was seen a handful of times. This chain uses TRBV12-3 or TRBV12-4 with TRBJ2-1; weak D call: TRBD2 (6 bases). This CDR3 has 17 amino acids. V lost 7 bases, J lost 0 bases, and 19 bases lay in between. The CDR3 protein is CASTLSLARSSYNEQFF. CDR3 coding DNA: TGTGCCAGCACTCTTAGCCTAGCGAGGAGCTCCTACAATGAGCAGTTCTTC.

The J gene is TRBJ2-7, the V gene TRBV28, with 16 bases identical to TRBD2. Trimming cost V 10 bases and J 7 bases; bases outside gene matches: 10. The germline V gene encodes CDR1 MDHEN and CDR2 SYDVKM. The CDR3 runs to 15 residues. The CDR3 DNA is TGTGCCATACCGGGACTAGCGGGAGGGCAGGGGGAGCAGTACTTC. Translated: CAIPGLAGGQGEQYF.

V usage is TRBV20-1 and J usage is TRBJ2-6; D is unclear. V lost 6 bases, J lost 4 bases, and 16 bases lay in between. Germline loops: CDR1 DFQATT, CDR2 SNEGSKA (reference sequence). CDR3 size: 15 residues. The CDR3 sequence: CSATLSGGGANVLTF. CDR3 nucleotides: TGCAGTGCCACCCTTTCGGGTGGAGGGGCCAACGTCCTGACTTTC.

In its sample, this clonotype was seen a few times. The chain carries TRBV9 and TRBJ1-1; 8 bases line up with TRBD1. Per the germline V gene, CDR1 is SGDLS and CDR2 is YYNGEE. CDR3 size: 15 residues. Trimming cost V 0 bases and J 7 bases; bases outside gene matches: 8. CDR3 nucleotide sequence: TGTGCCAGCAGCGTAGATGGCAGGGGGCTGGATGAAGCTTTCTTT. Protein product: CASSVDGRGLDEAFF.

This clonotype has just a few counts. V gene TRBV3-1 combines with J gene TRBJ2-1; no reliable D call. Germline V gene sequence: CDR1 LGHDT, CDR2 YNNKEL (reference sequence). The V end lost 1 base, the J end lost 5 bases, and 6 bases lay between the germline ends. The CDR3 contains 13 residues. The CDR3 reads CASSQGLDNEQFF. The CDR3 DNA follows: TGTGCCAGCAGCCAAGGGTTGGACAATGAGCAGTTCTTC.

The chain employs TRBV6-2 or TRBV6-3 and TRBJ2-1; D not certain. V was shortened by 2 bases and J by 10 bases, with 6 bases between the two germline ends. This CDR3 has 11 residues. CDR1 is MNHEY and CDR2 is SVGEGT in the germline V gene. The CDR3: CASSYLREQFF. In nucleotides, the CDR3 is TGTGCCAGCAGTTACCTCAGGGAGCAGTTCTTC.

The CDR3 region is CASRSGGQGTDTQYF. CDR3 in DNA: TGTGCCAGCAGGTCAGGGGGTCAGGGTACAGATACGCAGTATTTT. The chain employs TRBV6-5 and TRBJ2-3, with TRBD1 identical over 7 bases. The germline V gene encodes CDR1 MNHEY and CDR2 SVGAGI. The CDR3 contains 15 residues. J lost 3 bases, V lost 6 bases, and 9 bases had no gene match.

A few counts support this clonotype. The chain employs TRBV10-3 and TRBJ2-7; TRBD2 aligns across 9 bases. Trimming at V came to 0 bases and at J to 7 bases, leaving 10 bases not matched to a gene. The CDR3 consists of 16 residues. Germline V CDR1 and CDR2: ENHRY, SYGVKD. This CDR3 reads CAISESDSGRRGEQYF. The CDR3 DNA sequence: TGTGCCATCAGTGAGTCGGATAGCGGGAGAAGAGGGGAGCAGTACTTC.

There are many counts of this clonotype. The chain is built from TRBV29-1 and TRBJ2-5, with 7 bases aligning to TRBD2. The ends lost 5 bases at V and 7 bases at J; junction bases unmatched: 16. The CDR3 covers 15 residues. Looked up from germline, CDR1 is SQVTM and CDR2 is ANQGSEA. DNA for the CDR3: TGCAGCGTTAATCGGGAGGCAGTCGACCCGGGGACCCAGTACTTC. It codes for CSVNREAVDPGTQYF.

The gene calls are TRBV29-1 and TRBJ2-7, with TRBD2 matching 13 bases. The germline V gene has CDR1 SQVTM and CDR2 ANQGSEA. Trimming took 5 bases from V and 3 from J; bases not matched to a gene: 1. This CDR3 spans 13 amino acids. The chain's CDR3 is CSVRLAGGYEQYF. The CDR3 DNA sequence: TGCAGCGTTCGACTAGCGGGGGGCTACGAGCAGTACTTC.

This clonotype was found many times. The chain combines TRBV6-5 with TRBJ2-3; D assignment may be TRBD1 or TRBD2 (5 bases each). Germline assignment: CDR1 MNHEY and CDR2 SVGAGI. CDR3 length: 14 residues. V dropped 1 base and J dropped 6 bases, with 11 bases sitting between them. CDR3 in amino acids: CASSYWGKVDTQYF. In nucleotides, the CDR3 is TGTGCCAGCAGTTACTGGGGGAAAGTCGATACGCAGTATTTT.

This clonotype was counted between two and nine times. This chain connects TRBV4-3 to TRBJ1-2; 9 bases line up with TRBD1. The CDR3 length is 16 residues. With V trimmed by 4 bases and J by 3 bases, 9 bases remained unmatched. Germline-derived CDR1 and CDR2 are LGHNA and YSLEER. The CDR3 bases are TGCGCCAGCAGCCGGAATACAGGGGGCCTTGACTATGGCTACACCTTC. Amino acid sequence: CASSRNTGGLDYGYTF.

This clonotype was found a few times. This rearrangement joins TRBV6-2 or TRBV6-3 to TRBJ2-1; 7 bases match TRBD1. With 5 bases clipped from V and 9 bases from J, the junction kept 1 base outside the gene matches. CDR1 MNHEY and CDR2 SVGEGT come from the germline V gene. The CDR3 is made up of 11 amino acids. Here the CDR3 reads CASSNRGEQFF. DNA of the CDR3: TGTGCCAGCAGTAACAGGGGTGAGCAGTTCTTC.

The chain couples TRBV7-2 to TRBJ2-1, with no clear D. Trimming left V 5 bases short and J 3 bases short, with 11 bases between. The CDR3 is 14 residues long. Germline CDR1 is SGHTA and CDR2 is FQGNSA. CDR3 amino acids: CASSPDWVYNEQFF. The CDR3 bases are TGTGCCAGCAGCCCCGATTGGGTCTACAATGAGCAGTTCTTC.

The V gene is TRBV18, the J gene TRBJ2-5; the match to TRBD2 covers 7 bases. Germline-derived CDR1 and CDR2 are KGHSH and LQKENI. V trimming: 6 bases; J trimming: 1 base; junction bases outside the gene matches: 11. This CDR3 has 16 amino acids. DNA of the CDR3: TGTGCCAGCTCCGGAAGACGGGGGGACTCCCAAGAGACCCAGTACTTC. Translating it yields CASSGRRGDSQETQYF.

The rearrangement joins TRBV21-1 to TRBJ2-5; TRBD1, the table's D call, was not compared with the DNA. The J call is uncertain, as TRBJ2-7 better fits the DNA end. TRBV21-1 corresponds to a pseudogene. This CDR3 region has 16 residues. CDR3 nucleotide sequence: TGTGCCAGCAGCAAGTCAGGGCGGGACAGGGGTTACGAGCAGTACTTC. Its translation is CASSKSGRDRGYEQYF.

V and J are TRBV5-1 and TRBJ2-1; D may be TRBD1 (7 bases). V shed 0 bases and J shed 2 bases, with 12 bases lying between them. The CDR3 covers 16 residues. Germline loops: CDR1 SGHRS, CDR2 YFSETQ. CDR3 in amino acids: CASSLGAGGTYNEQFF. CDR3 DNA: TGCGCCAGCAGCTTGGGGGCAGGGGGGACCTACAATGAGCAGTTCTTC. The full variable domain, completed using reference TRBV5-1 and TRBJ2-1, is KAGVTQTPRYLIKTRGQQVTLSCSPISGHRSVSWYQQTPGQGLQFLFEYFSETQRNKGNFPGRFSGRQFSNSRSEMNVSTLELGDSALYLCASSLGAGGTYNEQFFGPGTRLTVL.

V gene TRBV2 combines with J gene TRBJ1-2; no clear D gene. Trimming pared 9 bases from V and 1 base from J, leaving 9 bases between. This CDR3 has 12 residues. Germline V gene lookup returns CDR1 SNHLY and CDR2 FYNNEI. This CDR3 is CARALNNYGYTF. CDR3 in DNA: TGTGCCAGAGCACTAAATAACTATGGCTACACCTTC. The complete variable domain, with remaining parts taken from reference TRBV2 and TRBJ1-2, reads EPEVTQTPSHQVTQMGQEVILRCVPISNHLYFYWYRQILGQKVEFLVSFYNNEISEKSEIFDDQFSVERPDGSNFTLKIRSTKLEDSAMYFCARALNNYGYTFGSGTRLTVV.

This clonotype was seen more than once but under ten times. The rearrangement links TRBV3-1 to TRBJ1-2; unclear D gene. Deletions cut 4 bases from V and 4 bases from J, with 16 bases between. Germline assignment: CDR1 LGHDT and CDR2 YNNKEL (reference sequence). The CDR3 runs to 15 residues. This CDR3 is CASSLEMGQIYGYTF. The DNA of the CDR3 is TGTGCCAGCAGCCTAGAGATGGGTCAGATCTATGGCTACACCTTC.

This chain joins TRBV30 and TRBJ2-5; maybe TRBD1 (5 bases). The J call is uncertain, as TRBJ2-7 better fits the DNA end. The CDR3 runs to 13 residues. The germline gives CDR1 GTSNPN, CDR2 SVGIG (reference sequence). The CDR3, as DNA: TGTGCCTGGAGTAGGGGCAGAAACTACGAGCAGTACTTC. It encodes CAWSRGRNYEQYF.

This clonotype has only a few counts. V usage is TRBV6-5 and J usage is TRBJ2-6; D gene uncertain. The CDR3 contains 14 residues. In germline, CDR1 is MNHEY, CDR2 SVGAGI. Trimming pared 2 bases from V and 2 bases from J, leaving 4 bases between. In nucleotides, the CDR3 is TGTGCCAGCAGTTACGCGACTGGGGCCAACGTCCTGACTTTC. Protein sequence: CASSYATGANVLTF.

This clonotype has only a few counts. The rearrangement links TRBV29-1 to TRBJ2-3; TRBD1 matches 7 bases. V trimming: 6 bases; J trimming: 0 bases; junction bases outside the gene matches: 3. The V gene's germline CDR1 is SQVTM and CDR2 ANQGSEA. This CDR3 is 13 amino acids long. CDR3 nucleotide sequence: TGCAGCGTCTTGACAGGGAGCACAGATACGCAGTATTTT. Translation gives CSVLTGSTDTQYF.